Listed here is a single TCR beta chain. No antigen is known for it. The data were taken from a study of shared clonotypes between healthy human individuals. As for the study in general: Researchers assigned three CD4 naive, three CD4 memory, two CD8 naive and one CD8 memory plate to each donor. Study outcomes and limitations: Clonotype sharing among donors, it was expected, would be affected by sequencing depth.

It was about 210 ng DNA, tens of thousands of T cell genomes, that sorted-subset replicate PCRs used. Clones were sequenced by immunoSEQ multiplex PCR, and TCRdb holds only the in-frame ones, with some missing. Seen here are nearly 1 million clones, 76% observed once, and the top ten hold about 1.5%. V shed 5 bases and J shed 7 bases, with 10 bases lying between them. The CDR3 covers 12 residues. CDR1 is SEHNR and CDR2 is FQNEAQ in the germline V gene (reference sequence). V gene TRBV7-9 combines with J gene TRBJ2-3; D unclear. The sample comprised memory CD4+ T cells sorted from blood. The sample's subset: CD45RA-negative fraction. The source is a man in his late teens or twenties in good health. The CDR3 spells CASSPAENTQYF. The CDR3 DNA reads as TGTGCCAGCAGCCCCGCCGAGAATACGCAGTATTTT.